One and the same sample provided the 26 T cell receptor beta chains below, sequenced in a study of immune evolution from preneoplasia to lung adenocarcinoma. Method: immunoSEQ multiplex PCR; TCRdb's copy keeps in-frame clones and lacks some. The repertoire holds thousands of clones, around 80% seen once, with 2.5% to 3.5% in the top ten. Sequenced input: FFPE minimally invasive lung adenocarcinoma tissue. These receptors came from an older person with lung adenocarcinoma.

The chain combines TRBV27 with TRBJ1-5; unclear D gene. CDR3 length equals 15 residues. Germline V lookup: CDR1 MNHEY, CDR2 SMNVEV (reference sequence). V lost 6 bases and J lost 7, with 19 bases in between. CDR3 residues: CASSPNDRELQPQHF. The DNA for the CDR3 is TGTGCCAGCAGCCCAAACGATAGGGAGTTGCAGCCCCAGCATTTT.

In this sample, this clone turned up a few times. The chain links TRBV19 to TRBJ2-7; TRBD2 is a possible D gene (5 bases). V dropped 3 bases and J dropped 2 bases, with 11 bases sitting between them. Per the germline V gene, CDR1 is LNHDA and CDR2 is SQIVND (reference sequence). The CDR3 has 14 residues. The CDR3 loop is CASSIRGNPYEQYF. The CDR3 nucleotides are TGTGCCAGTAGTATTAGAGGGAACCCCTACGAGCAGTACTTC.

CDR3 coding DNA: TGTGCCAGCATGCGGACTAGCGGGAGCCCAGTTATGTCCCAGTACTTC. It is translated as CASMRTSGSPVMSQYF. The J gene is TRBJ2-5, the V gene TRBV7-2; 13 nucleotides align to TRBD2. V lost 7 bases, J lost 9 bases, and 14 bases stayed unmatched. CDR1 is SGHTA and CDR2 is FQGNSA in the germline V gene. The CDR3 has 16 amino acids.

This clone was picked up a small number of times. The chain joins TRBV18 to TRBJ1-3; TRBD1 matches 7 bases. The V gene end was trimmed by 0 bases and the J gene end by 4 bases; junction bases not matched to a gene: 6. Germline V lookup: CDR1 KGHSH, CDR2 LQKENI. The CDR3 covers 16 residues. The CDR3 is CASSPPEGAVGNTIYF. The CDR3 coding sequence is TGTGCCAGCTCACCACCGGAGGGGGCGGTCGGAAACACCATATATTTT. Using reference TRBV18 and TRBJ1-3 for the parts outside the CDR3, the full variable domain is NAGVMQNPRHLVRRRGQEARLRCSPMKGHSHVYWYRQLPEEGLKFMVYLQKENIIDESGMPKERFSAEFPKEGPSILRIQQVVRGDSAAYFCASSPPEGAVGNTIYFGEGSWLTVV.

The sample holds a few counts of this clone. The chain has TRBV29-1 and TRBJ2-1; 8 nucleotides agree with TRBD2. The J segment lost 3 bases and the V segment lost 4 bases, leaving 5 bases of the junction unmatched. The CDR3 has 14 amino acids. Germline V gives CDR1 SQVTM, CDR2 ANQGSEA. CDR3 nucleotide sequence: TGCAGCGTTGGAAGGACTAGCAGCTACAATGAGCAGTTCTTC. It encodes CSVGRTSSYNEQFF.

This clone appeared once. The J gene is TRBJ1-3, the V gene TRBV2; perhaps TRBD1 as D (5 bases). The CDR3 runs to 16 residues. V was pared by 2 bases and J by 1 base, with 12 bases between. From germline, CDR1 is SNHLY and CDR2 FYNNEI. The CDR3 protein is CASSEIPGRSGNTIYF. The CDR3 DNA reads as TGTGCCAGCAGTGAAATTCCGGGGCGATCTGGAAACACCATATATTTT.

V usage is TRBV5-5 and J usage is TRBJ2-2, with TRBD2 identical over 9 bases. Trimming at V came to 2 bases and at J to 3 bases, leaving 5 bases not matched to a gene. In germline, CDR1 is SGHKS, CDR2 YYEKEE (reference sequence). The CDR3 totals 16 residues. CDR3 bases: TGTGCCAGCAGCTTCCGCGGGGGGGCCGACACCGGGGAGCTGTTTTTT. It translates to CASSFRGGADTGELFF.

The J gene is TRBJ2-6, the V gene TRBV29-1; TRBD2 might be the D (6 bases). Looked up from germline, CDR1 is SQVTM and CDR2 is ANQGSEA. V was cut by 7 bases and J by 4 bases, with 11 bases left in between. The CDR3 loop spans 13 amino acids. DNA for the CDR3: TGCAGCGCCCCTCTAGCGGGGGCCAACGTCCTGACTTTC. Translating it yields CSAPLAGANVLTF.

This chain uses TRBV10-2 with TRBJ2-7; D possibly corresponds to TRBD2 (6 bases). The CDR3 is 14 residues long. Germline CDR1 reads WSHSY; CDR2 reads SAAADI. Trimming took 2 bases from V and 2 from J, leaving 10 bases between them. The CDR3 reads CASSEGDFTYEQYF. CDR3 sequence (DNA): TGCGCCAGCAGTGAGGGGGACTTCACCTACGAGCAGTACTTC.

The chain carries TRBV6-5 and TRBJ1-2, with 7 bases fitting TRBD1. The CDR3 consists of 15 residues. With V trimmed by 0 bases and J by 5 bases, 6 bases remained unmatched. Per the germline V gene, CDR1 is MNHEY and CDR2 is SVGAGI. In DNA form, the CDR3 reads TGTGCCAGCAGTTACTCAGGGGGCGCCGGGTATGGCTACACCTTC. Protein: CASSYSGGAGYGYTF.

This clone was seen only once. This chain uses TRBV5-1 with TRBJ2-3; D is possibly TRBD1 (6 bases). CDR3 length: 14 residues. CDR1 SGHRS and CDR2 YFSETQ come from the germline V gene. Between the trimmed V and J ends, which lost 6 bases and 7 bases, there was a span of 18 bases. CDR3 sequence reads: CASTPPGETYTQYF. CDR3 in DNA: TGCGCCAGCACCCCCCCAGGGGAGACCTATACGCAGTATTTT.

The CDR3 bases are TGCGCCAGCAGCTTGGATCCCCCGGGACAGGGAGGCTCTGGGGCCAACGTCCTGACTTTC. Translating gives CASSLDPPGQGGSGANVLTF. This chain links TRBV5-1 with TRBJ2-6, with 9 bases matching TRBD1. Germline CDR1 is SGHRS and CDR2 is YFSETQ. The CDR3 totals 20 residues. With 0 bases clipped from V and 0 bases from J, the junction kept 10 bases outside the gene matches.

The DNA of the CDR3 is TGTGCCAGCAGCGCCCGGGACAGTTTTAATCAGCCCCAGCATTTT. Translated, it gives CASSARDSFNQPQHF. The rearrangement links TRBV5-5 to TRBJ1-5; 7 bases are a match to TRBD1. The V gene end was trimmed by 4 bases and the J gene end by 4 bases; junction bases not matched to a gene: 8. The germline gives CDR1 SGHKS, CDR2 YYEKEE (reference sequence). The length of the CDR3 is 15 residues.

This clone occurred a few times. The rearrangement joins TRBV19 to TRBJ1-5; 9 bases agree with TRBD1. Germline loops: CDR1 LNHDA, CDR2 SQIVND (reference sequence). The CDR3 runs to 15 residues. V was clipped by 5 bases and J by 5 bases; unmatched bases: 7. The CDR3 sequence is CASSSDRGRDQPQHF. CDR3 DNA sequence: TGTGCCAGTAGTTCGGACAGGGGTAGGGATCAGCCCCAGCATTTT.

With respect to this clone: This same CDR3 is encoded by further DNA sequences in the sample. The chain joins TRBV30 to TRBJ1-6, with D hard to call. This CDR3 region has 11 residues. Trimming left V 3 bases short and J 7 bases short, with 4 bases between. Germline V CDR1 and CDR2: GTSNPN, SVGIG (reference sequence). CDR3 sequence (DNA): TGTGCCTGGAGGGAAAATTCACCCCTCCACTTT. Amino acid sequence: CAWRENSPLHF.

The chain couples TRBV9 to TRBJ1-3; D gene unclear. CDR3 size: 14 residues. The germline gives CDR1 SGDLS, CDR2 YYNGEE. Trimming removed 3 bases from V and 0 bases from J, with 7 bases in between. CDR3: CASSGGISGNTIYF. The CDR3, as DNA: TGTGCCAGCAGCGGCGGGATCTCTGGAAACACCATATATTTT.

This clone appeared a single time. V usage is TRBV10-3 and J usage is TRBJ2-3; TRBD2 might be the D (5 bases). The germline V gene has CDR1 ENHRY and CDR2 SYGVKD. The length of the CDR3 is 16 residues. Trimming took off 7 bases at V and 0 bases at J, with 17 bases between the two ends. The CDR3 DNA is TGTGCCATCACCCGGCGGGTAGCGTCTAGCACAGATACGCAGTATTTT. It is translated as CAITRRVASSTDTQYF.

The CDR3 bases are TGTGCCAGTAGTATGGGGGGATGGCAGGGGGTTCAGCCCCAGCATTTT. Encoded protein: CASSMGGWQGVQPQHF. V gene TRBV19 combines with J gene TRBJ1-5; TRBD1 aligns across 7 bases. CDR3 size: 16 residues. Trimming removed 3 bases from V and 6 bases from J; junction bases left unmatched: 11. CDR1 and CDR2 (germline): LNHDA, SQIVND (reference sequence).

The V gene is TRBV4-1, the J gene TRBJ2-3, with TRBD1 as a possible D gene (6 bases). V shed 3 bases and J shed 0 bases, with 10 bases lying between them. In germline, CDR1 is MGHRA, CDR2 YSYEKL. The CDR3 loop spans 15 amino acids. The CDR3: CASSHDGGSTDTQYF. DNA for the CDR3: TGCGCCAGCAGCCATGATGGGGGCAGCACAGATACGCAGTATTTT.

This chain joins TRBV7-2 and TRBJ2-2, with 15 bases identical to TRBD2. This CDR3 has 15 amino acids. Germline V CDR1 and CDR2: SGHTA, FQGNSA. V gave up 5 bases and J gave up 9 bases; unmatched junction bases: 4. The CDR3 loop is CASSRTSGRARELFF. DNA of the CDR3: TGTGCCAGCAGCCGGACTAGCGGGAGGGCCCGGGAGCTGTTTTTT.

The chain uses TRBV27 and TRBJ1-2, with a possible D match to TRBD1 (6 bases). Germline-derived CDR1 and CDR2 are MNHEY and SMNVEV (reference sequence). Trimming removed 2 bases at V and 11 bases at J, with 21 bases between. CDR3 length: 15 amino acids. DNA of the CDR3: TGTGCCAGCAGTTTAACGAATTGGGGGCCAGAGGGATACACCTTC. Amino acid sequence: CASSLTNWGPEGYTF.

This clone appeared once. This chain joins TRBV5-1 and TRBJ1-4; 10 positions agree with TRBD1. V was clipped by 4 bases and J by 3 bases; unmatched bases: 6. Germline CDR1 is SGHRS and CDR2 is YFSETQ. The CDR3 runs to 16 residues. CDR3 nucleotides: TGCGCCAGCAGCGTGACAGGGGGCACGGCTAATGAAAAACTGTTTTTT. It yields the protein CASSVTGGTANEKLFF.

The chain's CDR3 is CASSPGLNTEAFF. The CDR3 coding sequence is TGTGCCAGCAGCCCAGGATTGAACACTGAAGCTTTCTTT. The chain recombines TRBV5-4 with TRBJ1-1; no clear D gene. This CDR3 region has 13 residues. Trimming removed 4 bases at V and 0 bases at J, with 7 bases between. Per germline, CDR1 SGHNT and CDR2 YYREEE (reference sequence).

The chain is built from TRBV30 and TRBJ2-6; possible D gene TRBD2, 7 bases. Trimming pared 3 bases from V and 0 bases from J, leaving 18 bases between. The CDR3 is 18 residues long. The germline CDR1 and CDR2 sequences are GTSNPN and SVGIG (reference sequence). The CDR3 coding sequence is TGTGCCTGGAGGGGGGGGGCAGGCGGTAGCTCTGGGGCCAACGTCCTGACTTTC. Residues: CAWRGGAGGSSGANVLTF.

V gene TRBV7-3 combines with J gene TRBJ2-1; D perhaps matches TRBD1 (5 bases). Trimming removed 10 bases from V and 0 bases from J, with 16 bases in between. Germline loops: CDR1 SGHTA, CDR2 FQGTGA. The CDR3 extends over 15 amino acids. Written as DNA, the CDR3 is TGTGCCACCGCTACAGGTCCTAGCTCCTACAATGAGCAGTTCTTC. Its translation: CATATGPSSYNEQFF.

The chain couples TRBV7-8 to TRBJ1-5; a possible D gene is TRBD1 (6 bases). CDR3 length equals 17 residues. Between the trimmed V and J ends, which lost 2 bases and 7 bases, there was a span of 21 bases. CDR1 and CDR2 (germline): SGHVS, FQNEAQ. CDR3 protein: CASSLSTYREPRQPQHF. As DNA, the CDR3 is TGTGCCAGCAGCTTATCGACCTACAGGGAACCGCGACAGCCCCAGCATTTT.